Listed below are T cell receptor beta chains from one sample, sequenced in a study of T cell responses to AZD1222 COVID-19 vaccine. Only in-frame clones appear in the TCRdb table, and some are missing; sequencing was by immunoSEQ multiplex PCR. The repertoire includes around 220,000 clones, about 94% of them detected once, and over 1.5% sits in the top ten. The sequenced sample was peripheral blood, obtained 28 days after the second dose of the MenACWY control vaccine. All receptors derive from an adult who received the MenACWY meningococcal vaccine as a control. CDR3s include the opening cysteine and the closing phenylalanine or tryptophan. D genes are given only for firm matches. For some rows the clone size is stated as once, few or many, or as a class when expanded; others skip it.

CASSEGGARFGAFF	TGTGCCAGCAGTGAAGGGGGAGCGAGGTTCGGAGCTTTCTTT	.	.	TRBV6-1	TRBJ1-1
CASSLLTGDTDTQYF	TGTGCCAGCAGCTTACTTACAGGGGACACAGATACGCAGTATTTT	TRBD1	.	TRBV11-1	TRBJ2-3
CSASETTVSGANVLTF	TGCAGTGCTAGTGAGACAACGGTATCTGGGGCCAACGTCCTGACTTTC	.	.	TRBV20-1	TRBJ2-6
CASSIDGQGIGQPQHF	TGTGCCAGTAGTATAGACGGACAGGGAATCGGTCAGCCCCAGCATTTT	TRBD1	.	TRBV19	TRBJ1-5
CASSQGGGGQETQYF	TGTGCCAGCAGCCAAGGGGGGGGTGGGCAAGAGACCCAGTACTTC	TRBD2	.	TRBV4-2	TRBJ2-5
CASSLIGNLNTQYF	TGTGCCAGCAGCTTAATAGGAAATTTGAATACGCAGTATTTT	.	.	TRBV11-2	TRBJ2-3
CASSLSSGGIQETQYF	TGCGCCAGCAGCTTGTCTAGCGGGGGAATACAAGAGACCCAGTACTTC	TRBD2	.	TRBV5-1	TRBJ2-5
CASSIRQVNTEAFF	TGTGCCAGCAGCATACGACAGGTGAACACTGAAGCTTTCTTT	.	.	TRBV27	TRBJ1-1
CASSPYRPRGATNEKLFF	TGTGCCAGCAGTCCGTACAGGCCTCGGGGTGCAACTAATGAAAAACTGTTTTTT	.	.	TRBV6-2/TRBV6-3	TRBJ1-4
CASSFLTGARTEAFF	TGTGCCAGCAGTTTCTTGACAGGGGCCCGCACTGAAGCTTTCTTT	TRBD1	.	TRBV28	TRBJ1-1
CASSLGGNNQPQHF	TGCGCCAGCAGCTTGGGGGGAAACAATCAGCCCCAGCATTTT	.	.	TRBV5-1	TRBJ1-5
CASSYSITVPNYGYTF	TGTGCCAGCAGTTACTCGATTACGGTGCCGAACTATGGCTACACCTTC	.	.	TRBV6-2/TRBV6-3	TRBJ1-2
CASSLLPPDTEAFF	TGCGCCAGCAGCTTATTGCCCCCGGACACTGAAGCTTTCTTT	.	.	TRBV5-1	TRBJ1-1
CASSARLAGVNEQFF	TGTGCCAGCAGCGCCAGACTAGCGGGGGTCAATGAGCAGTTCTTC	TRBD2	.	TRBV7-8	TRBJ2-1
CASSGQANHYGYTF	TGTGCCAGCAGTGGGCAGGCAAATCACTATGGCTACACCTTC	.	.	TRBV27	TRBJ1-2
CASSLRDGSTDTQYF	TGTGCCAGCTCACTCCGGGACGGAAGCACAGATACGCAGTATTTT	.	.	TRBV18	TRBJ2-3
CAISENKNPVLADHTLEANVLTF	TGTGCCATCAGTGAGAACAAAAACCCGGTACTAGCGGACCATACTCTCGAGGCCAACGTCCTGACTTTC	TRBD2	.	TRBV10-3	TRBJ2-6
CASSLGGSDNEQYF	TGTGCCAGCAGCTTAGGGGGCTCGGATAACGAGCAGTACTTC	.	few	TRBV7-9	TRBJ2-7
CASSIDLAGTYNEQFF	TGTGCCAGTAGTATAGATCTAGCGGGGACCTACAATGAGCAGTTCTTC	TRBD2	.	TRBV19	TRBJ2-1
CASKRDRASPLHF	TGCGCCAGCAAGCGGGACAGGGCTTCACCCCTCCACTTT	TRBD1	.	TRBV5-1	TRBJ1-6
CASSLIRRPGTGSYEQYF	TGTGCCAGCAGCTTAATTCGCAGGCCGGGGACAGGCTCCTACGAGCAGTACTTC	TRBD1	.	TRBV7-3	TRBJ2-7
CASSRYDGYTF	TGTGCCAGCAGTCGTTATGATGGCTACACCTTC	.	.	TRBV28	TRBJ1-2
CASSHAYPGTTSFGEQYF	TGCGCCAGCAGCCATGCTTACCCCGGGACCACGTCTTTTGGCGAGCAGTACTTC	.	once	TRBV4-1	TRBJ2-7
CASSQMYSRAEAFF	TGTGCCAGCAGCCAAATGTACTCCCGGGCTGAAGCTTTCTTT	.	once	TRBV3-1/TRBV3-2	TRBJ1-1
CASSLSGQGYEQYF	TGTGCCAGCAGTTTGTCGGGACAGGGCTACGAGCAGTACTTC	TRBD1	.	TRBV28	TRBJ2-7
CASSSPGGQPQHF	TGTGCCAGCAGCTCCCCAGGGGGTCAGCCCCAGCATTTT	TRBD1	.	TRBV7-8	TRBJ1-5
CSARTGDNYGYTF	TGCAGCGCCCGGACAGGGGACAACTATGGCTACACCTTC	TRBD1	.	TRBV29-1	TRBJ1-2
CASSPRTSGGDSYNEQFF	TGTGCCAGCAGTCCCCGGACTAGCGGGGGCGACTCCTACAATGAGCAGTTCTTC	TRBD2	.	TRBV6-6	TRBJ2-1
CASSPGQGSDTQYF	TGTGCCAGCAGTCCGGGACAGGGGTCAGATACGCAGTATTTT	TRBD1	.	TRBV7-3	TRBJ2-3
CASSLNPSGRAASQYF	TGTGCCAGCAGCTTGAATCCTAGCGGGAGGGCGGCCTCGCAGTATTTT	TRBD2	.	TRBV5-4	TRBJ2-3
CASSIGGAEAFF	TGCGCCAGCAGCATAGGAGGGGCTGAAGCTTTCTTT	.	.	TRBV5-1	TRBJ1-1
CASSLRGSGLNTEAFF	TGTGCCAGCAGCTTAAGGGGGTCGGGCCTGAACACTGAAGCTTTCTTT	.	once	TRBV7-3	TRBJ1-1
CASSVAGFGEQYF	TGTGCCAGCAGCGTAGCCGGGTTCGGCGAGCAGTACTTC	.	.	TRBV9	TRBJ2-7
CASSFGKLYEQYF	TGTGCCAGCAGTTTTGGTAAGCTCTACGAGCAGTACTTC	.	few	TRBV28	TRBJ2-7
CASSPKGAGGGNTQYF	TGTGCCAGCAGCCCAAAAGGGGCGGGAGGTGGGAATACGCAGTATTTT	TRBD2	once	TRBV7-6	TRBJ2-3
CASSYSSLGGDEAFF	TGTGCCAGCAGTTACTCGAGTCTGGGGGGCGATGAAGCTTTCTTT	.	.	TRBV6-5	TRBJ1-1
CASSQDQGFSSTDTQYF	TGCGCCAGCAGCCAAGATCAGGGCTTTTCTAGCACAGATACGCAGTATTTT	.	.	TRBV4-1	TRBJ2-3
CASSQFGQGARGYTF	TGCGCCAGCAGCCAATTCGGACAGGGGGCACGTGGCTACACCTTC	TRBD1	.	TRBV4-1	TRBJ1-2
CASSGRQEGSNTGELFF	TGTGCCAGCAGCGGGAGACAGGAGGGATCGAACACCGGGGAGCTGTTTTTT	.	once	TRBV9	TRBJ2-2
CASSSPASGEFTDTQYF	TGTGCCAGCAGTTCGCCGGCTAGCGGGGAGTTCACAGATACGCAGTATTTT	TRBD2	.	TRBV28	TRBJ2-3
CASRRDSLGGTQYF	TGTGCCAGCAGAAGGGACAGCCTCGGAGGGACCCAGTACTTC	TRBD1	.	TRBV27	TRBJ2-5
CASSQDSTNEQFF	TGTGCCAGCAGCCAAGACTCGACTAATGAGCAGTTCTTC	.	.	TRBV4-2	TRBJ2-1
CASSGENEGQGRAWYYGYTF	TGTGCCAGCAGTGGGGAGAACGAGGGTCAGGGCAGGGCATGGTACTATGGCTACACCTTC	.	.	TRBV2	TRBJ1-2
CASSLGGSGNTIYF	TGCGCCAGCAGCTTGGGGGGCTCTGGAAACACCATATATTTT	.	.	TRBV5-1	TRBJ1-3
CASSSRYSAMNTEAFF	TGTGCCAGCTCCTCAAGATACAGCGCCATGAACACTGAAGCTTTCTTT	.	.	TRBV28	TRBJ1-1
CATSGLGQGGGYTF	TGTGCCACCAGTGGCCTTGGACAGGGTGGGGGCTACACCTTC	TRBD1	.	TRBV24-1	TRBJ1-2
CAWSKPGAGPYPLHF	TGTGCCTGGAGTAAACCCGGAGCCGGGCCTTACCCCCTCCACTTT	.	.	TRBV30	TRBJ1-6
CASSLLSSGSSYEQYF	TGTGCCAGCAGTCTCCTCTCTAGCGGGAGCTCCTACGAGCAGTACTTC	TRBD2	.	TRBV27	TRBJ2-7
CASSFTSGKNEQFF	TGTGCCAGCAGCTTCACTAGCGGGAAGAATGAGCAGTTCTTC	TRBD2	once	TRBV7-9	TRBJ2-1
CASSTEPRSAYEQYF	TGCGCCAGCAGCACGGAGCCCCGCAGTGCCTACGAGCAGTACTTC	.	.	TRBV5-1	TRBJ2-7
CASSQSTDSPLHF	TGTGCCAGCAGCCAGTCGACAGATTCACCCCTCCACTTT	.	.	TRBV3-1/TRBV3-2	TRBJ1-6
CASRRGTDSSYNEQFF	TGTGCCAGCAGGAGAGGGACAGATAGCTCCTACAATGAGCAGTTCTTC	TRBD1	.	TRBV28	TRBJ2-1
CASSPRQGERYEQYF	TGCGCCAGCAGCCCCAGACAGGGGGAAAGGTACGAGCAGTACTTC	TRBD1	.	TRBV4-1	TRBJ2-7
CASSAGRGETQYF	TGTGCCAGCAGCGCCGGGAGAGGAGAGACCCAGTACTTC	.	.	TRBV11-3	TRBJ2-5
CSAEKGNGETQYF	TGCAGCGCCGAAAAGGGAAACGGGGAGACCCAGTACTTC	.	.	TRBV29-1	TRBJ2-5
CASSSEIYNEQFF	TGTGCCAGCAGCTCAGAGATCTACAATGAGCAGTTCTTC	.	.	TRBV7-2	TRBJ2-1
CASRGVTGETQYF	TGTGCCAGCAGAGGGGTAACGGGAGAGACCCAGTACTTC	.	.	TRBV6-5	TRBJ2-5
CASSYDRKNTEAFF	TGTGCCAGCAGTTACGACAGGAAGAACACTGAAGCTTTCTTT	.	.	TRBV6-5	TRBJ1-1